The rows below give T cell receptor beta chains drawn from one sample of a study of blood T cell repertoires in COVID-19. Profiled with immunoSEQ multiplex PCR; TCRdb holds only in-frame clones, not every one. The sample yields over 85,000 clones, nearly 90% seen once. Input material: peripheral blood. The receptors stem from a human donor in a cohort sampled during active COVID-19. CDR3s include the opening cysteine and the closing phenylalanine or tryptophan. The D gene is left open where the match is weak. A clone size is listed for some rows: how often the clone was seen (once, few, many), or a class if it is expanded.

>NA|TRBD1|TRBJ1-1|TRBV2
TGTGCCAGCCGGGGACAGGTATTGAACACTGAAGCTTTCTTT
CASRGQVLNTEAFF
>NA|NA|TRBJ1-6|TRBV7-3
TGTGCCAGCAGCTTAATGCCCCAGGGAAATTCACCCCTCCACTTT
CASSLMPQGNSPLHF
>NA|TRBD1|TRBJ1-6|TRBV7-8
TGTGCCAGCAGCTTGGGACAGATTAATTCACCCCTCCACTTT
CASSLGQINSPLHF
>NA|TRBD2|TRBJ2-1|TRBV9
TGTGCCAGCAGCGTAGGAGCGGGAGCCAATAATGAGCAGTTCTTC
CASSVGAGANNEQFF
>NA|NA|TRBJ1-1|TRBV12-3/TRBV12-4
TGTGCCAGCAGTTTGGGGGGAGCCACTGAAGCTTTCTTT
CASSLGGATEAFF
>NA|NA|TRBJ1-2|TRBV6-5
TGTGCCAGCAGTCCGACAGGATCGCCTCGGGGCTACACCTTC
CASSPTGSPRGYTF
>NA|TRBD1|TRBJ2-2|TRBV5-6
TGTGCCAGCAGCTCCCCCGGTGGGGGGACAGGGGGCACCGGGGAGCTGTTTTTT
CASSSPGGGTGGTGELFF
>NA|TRBD1|TRBJ1-2|TRBV27
TGTGCCAGCAGTTACTCGGACAGGGGCTATGGCTACACCTTC
CASSYSDRGYGYTF
>NA|TRBD1|TRBJ2-7|TRBV3-1/TRBV3-2
TGTGCCAGCAGCCAACCCTCAACTGACAGGGATGCCTCCTACGAGCAGTACTTC
CASSQPSTDRDASYEQYF
>few|NA|TRBJ1-5|TRBV28
TGTGCCAGCAGCCCCGTGGGGGCAGGCTATAGCAATCAGCCCCAGCATTTT
CASSPVGAGYSNQPQHF
>NA|NA|TRBJ2-3|TRBV9
TGTGCCAGCAGCGCCCTGACTTCAGATACGCAGTATTTT
CASSALTSDTQYF
>NA|NA|TRBJ1-3|TRBV5-1
TGCGCCAGCAGCTCTGGGGGGGAAAGAGGAAACACCATATATTTT
CASSSGGERGNTIYF
>NA|TRBD1|TRBJ1-5|TRBV6-6
TGTGCCAGCAGTAGGGACAGGGTCAATCAGCCCCAGCATTTT
CASSRDRVNQPQHF
>NA|TRBD1|TRBJ2-5|TRBV5-4
TGTGCCAGCAGCTTGGCCCGGACAGGGGGCCAAGAGACCCAGTACTTC
CASSLARTGGQETQYF
>NA|NA|TRBJ2-6|TRBV19
TGTGCCAGTAGTGCAACCTACAGGACTGGGGCCAACGTCCTGACTTTC
CASSATYRTGANVLTF
>few|NA|TRBJ1-2|TRBV6-5
TGTGCCAGCAGGGAGGGAGTCGGCTATGGCTACACCTTC
CASREGVGYGYTF
>NA|TRBD2|TRBJ2-1|TRBV4-2
TGTGCCAGCAGCCAAGTAGTGATAGCGGGGACTACCTATGAGCAGTTCTTC
CASSQVVIAGTTYEQFF
>once|NA|TRBJ1-1|TRBV19
TGTGCCAGTAGTATAGACGGGAGGTGGACTGAAGCTTTCTTT
CASSIDGRWTEAFF
>NA|NA|TRBJ2-1|TRBV11-2
TGTGCCAGCAGCTTTGGGAGAGGAGATGAGCAGTTCTTC
CASSFGRGDEQFF
>NA|TRBD1|TRBJ1-5|TRBV10-2
TGCGCCAGCAGCGGTAGGACAGGGGGAGGCAATCAGCCCCAGCATTTT
CASSGRTGGGNQPQHF
>NA|NA|TRBJ2-3|TRBV19
TGTGCCAGTACTCCCCTAGGCACAGATACGCAGTATTTT
CASTPLGTDTQYF
>NA|TRBD1|TRBJ2-7|TRBV3-1/TRBV3-2
TGTGCCAGCAGCCCCTCGGGGACAGGGGGTAGTCGGTCCTACGAGCAGTACTTC
CASSPSGTGGSRSYEQYF
>NA|TRBD2|TRBJ2-1|TRBV14
TGTGCCAGCAGTCTAGCGGGATTGGGTGAGCAGTTCTTC
CASSLAGLGEQFF
>NA|TRBD1|TRBJ1-3|TRBV13
TGTGCCAGCAGCATACTACCGGGACAGGGGTCAGGAAACACCATATATTTT
CASSILPGQGSGNTIYF
>NA|NA|TRBJ1-1|TRBV5-5
TGTGCCAGCAGCTTGGTGCTCGGACAGCGGAACACTGAAGCTTTCTTT
CASSLVLGQRNTEAFF
>NA|TRBD1|TRBJ1-6|TRBV25-1
TGTGCCAGCAATTCAGGGGGAAATTCACCCCTCCACTTT
CASNSGGNSPLHF
>NA|NA|TRBJ1-5|TRBV6-5
TGTGCCAGCACGGCAGGGTGGTATCAGCCCCAGCATTTT
CASTAGWYQPQHF
>NA|NA|TRBJ2-5|TRBV18
TGTGCCAGCTCAGCCCTGGCGGCCTACCAAGAGACCCAGTACTTC
CASSALAAYQETQYF
>NA|NA|TRBJ2-7|TRBV5-1
TGCGCCAGCAGCCAGGATGGGGCCGCCTACGAGCAGTACTTC
CASSQDGAAYEQYF
>NA|TRBD1|TRBJ1-1|TRBV5-1
TGCGCCAGCAGCTCTGAGGGGGCTGGAGCTGAAGCTTTCTTT
CASSSEGAGAEAFF
>NA|NA|TRBJ1-2|TRBV9
TGTGCCAGCAGCTCTGGAGGGGACTATGGCTACACCTTC
CASSSGGDYGYTF
>NA|TRBD1|TRBJ1-2|TRBV18
TGTGCCAGCTCACCACCTTTTCAGGAAAAAAGGGGGCGTCTGGGCTACACCTTC
CASSPPFQEKRGRLGYTF
>many|NA|TRBJ1-5|TRBV19
TGTGCCAGTAGTATAGAGAGTCAGCCCCAGCATTTT
CASSIESQPQHF
>NA|TRBD2|TRBJ2-3|TRBV7-9
TGTGCCAGCAGCCCCGCTAGCGGAGGGACCACAGATACGCAGTATTTT
CASSPASGGTTDTQYF
>NA|TRBD1|TRBJ2-6|TRBV5-1
TGCGCCAGCAGCGTAGAGGGACAGCGCCTGACTGGGGCCAACGTCCTGACTTTC
CASSVEGQRLTGANVLTF
>NA|TRBD1|TRBJ2-2|TRBV5-1
TGCGCCAGCAGCCTCAGGGACAGCCGGACGACCGGGGAGCTGTTTTTT
CASSLRDSRTTGELFF
>few|NA|TRBJ1-5|TRBV30
TGTGCCTTGGGGGGCCGAGCGGGTCAGCCCCAGCATTTT
CALGGRAGQPQHF
>NA|NA|TRBJ1-5|TRBV28
TGTGCCAGCAGTTTAGGGGGGGCAGTCGTTCAGCCCCAGCATTTT
CASSLGGAVVQPQHF
>NA|TRBD1|TRBJ2-3|TRBV24-1
TGTGCCACCAGTAGAGACAGGGACAGGGTTAAGTATTTT
CATSRDRDRVKYF
>NA|TRBD1|TRBJ2-1|TRBV7-7
TGTGCTAGCAGCGGAGGGACAGGGGTTAACAATGAGCAGTTCTTC
CASSGGTGVNNEQFF
>few|NA|TRBJ2-6|TRBV6-1
TGTGCCAGCAGTGAAGCAACAGGGTATGTGGCTGGGGCCAACGTCCTGACTTTC
CASSEATGYVAGANVLTF
>NA|TRBD2|TRBJ2-7|TRBV25-1
TGTGCCAGCGGGGGGACTAGCGGAAGGGACTCCTACGAGCAGTACTTC
CASGGTSGRDSYEQYF
>NA|NA|TRBJ2-1|TRBV28
TGTGCCAGCAGTTTAGAGGATGAGCAGTTCTTC
CASSLEDEQFF
>NA|TRBD1|TRBJ2-4|TRBV5-1
TGCGCCAGCAGCGATACCGGGACAGCAAACATTCAGTACTTC
CASSDTGTANIQYF
>NA|NA|TRBJ1-5|TRBV19
TGTGCCAGTAACCAACAGGGTGGCCTAAGTCAGCCCCAGCATTTT
CASNQQGGLSQPQHF
>NA|NA|TRBJ1-6|TRBV4-3
TGCGCCAGCAGCCAAGATCTCCGGGGAGAGTTGGATTCACCCCTCCACTTT
CASSQDLRGELDSPLHF
>NA|NA|TRBJ2-5|TRBV11-1
TGTGCCAGCAGTTACACGGGGACAAGGGAGACCCAGTACTTC
CASSYTGTRETQYF
>NA|NA|TRBJ1-5|TRBV29-1
TGCAGCGTCGGACAGAATAGCAATCAGCCCCAGCATTTT
CSVGQNSNQPQHF
>NA|NA|TRBJ1-1|TRBV18
TGTGCCAGCTCTTCGGACAGCAACACTGAAGCTTTCTTT
CASSSDSNTEAFF
>NA|TRBD1|TRBJ1-5|TRBV6-1
TGTGCCAGCAGTGGACAGGGGGCAAGTAATAGCAATCAGCCCCAGCATTTT
CASSGQGASNSNQPQHF
>NA|NA|TRBJ2-7|TRBV2
TGTGCCAGCGGCCTAGTGTCCTCGGGAGAGCAGTACTTC
CASGLVSSGEQYF
>NA|TRBD1|TRBJ2-1|TRBV9
TGTGCCAGCAGCGTAGGCCCCGGGACAGGCTACAATGAGCAGTTCTTC
CASSVGPGTGYNEQFF